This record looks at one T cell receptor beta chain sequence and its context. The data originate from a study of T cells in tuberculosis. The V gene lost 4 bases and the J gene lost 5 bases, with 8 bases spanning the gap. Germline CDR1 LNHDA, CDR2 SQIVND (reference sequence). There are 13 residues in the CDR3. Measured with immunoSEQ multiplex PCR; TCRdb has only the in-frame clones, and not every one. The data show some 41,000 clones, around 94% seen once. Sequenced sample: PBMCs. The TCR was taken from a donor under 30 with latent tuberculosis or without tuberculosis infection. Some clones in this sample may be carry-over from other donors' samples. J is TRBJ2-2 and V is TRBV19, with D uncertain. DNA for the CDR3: TGTGCCAGTAGTACGACTGCGACCGGGGAGCTGTTTTTT. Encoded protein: CASSTTATGELFF.